A single sample gave rise to the 19 T cell receptor beta chains below, sequenced in a study of cytomegalovirus exposure and HLA in healthy donors. Researchers ran the PCR with 60 Vbeta and 13 Jbeta primers. Assay: immunoSEQ multiplex PCR; the TCRdb copy retains only in-frame clones and omits some. The sample yields more than 200,000 clones, roughly 79% seen once. The source material was PBMCs. These receptors were collected from a man younger than 30 in good health and CMV-seronegative.

The chain employs TRBV7-8 and TRBJ1-2, with D hard to call. The CDR3 spans 13 residues. The V gene's germline CDR1 is SGHVS and CDR2 FQNEAQ. Trimming took 1 base from V and 7 from J, leaving 10 bases between them. In DNA form, the CDR3 reads TGTGCCAGCAGCTTAGGGTGGGGAGGTGGCTACACCTTC. Its protein product is CASSLGWGGGYTF.

This clone was seen a handful of times. The chain joins TRBV7-2 to TRBJ1-1; 7 bases fit TRBD1. The CDR3 consists of 15 residues. In germline, CDR1 is SGHTA, CDR2 FQGNSA. J gave up 4 bases and V 4 bases, and 9 bases lay outside the gene matches. This chain's CDR3 is CASSWFGTAFTEAFF. The DNA for the CDR3 is TGTGCCAGCAGCTGGTTCGGGACAGCGTTCACTGAAGCTTTCTTT.

This clone was seen only once. This rearrangement joins TRBV30 to TRBJ2-5; D may be TRBD2 (5 bases). The DNA end lines up better with TRBJ2-7; the J call may be wrong. CDR1 is GTSNPN and CDR2 is SVGIG in the germline V gene (reference sequence). The CDR3 length is 14 residues. CDR3 nucleotide sequence: TGTGCCTGGAGCCGGACTGACCTCACCTACGAGCAGTACTTC. Translation: CAWSRTDLTYEQYF.

V gene TRBV5-1 combines with J gene TRBJ2-1, with 12 positions matching TRBD2. The CDR3 sequence is 15 residues long. The trim removed 2 bases at V and 5 bases at J, leaving 2 bases unmatched. The germline CDR1 and CDR2 sequences are SGHRS and YFSETQ. In DNA form, the CDR3 reads TGCGCCAGCAGCTTTCTAGCGGGGGGGGACAATGAGCAGTTCTTC. Translated, it gives CASSFLAGGDNEQFF. Filled out from reference TRBV5-1 and TRBJ2-1, the complete variable domain reads KAGVTQTPRYLIKTRGQQVTLSCSPISGHRSVSWYQQTPGQGLQFLFEYFSETQRNKGNFPGRFSGRQFSNSRSEMNVSTLELGDSALYLCASSFLAGGDNEQFFGPGTRLTVL.

The genes are TRBV11-3 and TRBJ1-1, with a possible D match to TRBD1 (5 bases). V shed 1 base and J shed 1 base, with 7 bases lying between them. The CDR3 has 14 amino acids. Germline CDR1 and CDR2: SGHNT and YENEEA. CDR3 residues: CASSLVGGNTEAFF. The CDR3 coding sequence is TGTGCCAGCAGCTTAGTGGGGGGGAACACTGAAGCTTTCTTT.

The table lists this clone with a count of one. The V and J genes are TRBV7-9 and TRBJ2-5; tentatively, D is TRBD2 (5 bases). This CDR3 spans 13 amino acids. Per germline, CDR1 SEHNR and CDR2 FQNEAQ (reference sequence). V lost 6 bases to trimming and J lost 1 base, with 9 bases between them. The CDR3 DNA reads TGTGCCAGCAGAGGAGGCCTCCAAGAGACCCAGTACTTC. Translated, it gives CASRGGLQETQYF.

The chain recombines TRBV28 with TRBJ1-5; the D gene is possibly TRBD1 (5 bases). This CDR3 contains 14 residues. In germline, CDR1 is MDHEN, CDR2 SYDVKM. The germline V and J ends were trimmed by 3 bases and 2 bases, with 8 bases remaining between them. CDR3 residues: CASSFETGNQPQHF. CDR3 DNA sequence: TGTGCCAGCAGTTTCGAGACAGGCAATCAGCCCCAGCATTTT.

Remarks on this clone: This CDR3 is also generated by other DNA sequences in the sample. The rearrangement links TRBV9 to TRBJ2-7, with TRBD1 as a possible D gene (6 bases). V lost 3 bases, J lost 7 bases, and 11 bases lay in between. The CDR3 contains 12 residues. Germline lookup yields CDR1 SGDLS and CDR2 YYNGEE. As DNA, the CDR3 is TGTGCCAGCAGCGCCCAGGGGTCGGAGCAGTACTTC. Translating it yields CASSAQGSEQYF.

The chain couples TRBV5-1 to TRBJ1-2; TRBD1 might be the D (6 bases). The CDR3 sequence is 14 residues long. The V end lost 0 bases, the J end lost 8 bases, and 14 bases lay between the germline ends. The germline V gene has CDR1 SGHRS and CDR2 YFSETQ. CDR3 bases: TGCGCCAGCAGCTTGGACAGGGTCTCTTACGGCTACACCTTC. Protein: CASSLDRVSYGYTF. The variable domain in full, completed from reference TRBV5-1 and TRBJ1-2, reads KAGVTQTPRYLIKTRGQQVTLSCSPISGHRSVSWYQQTPGQGLQFLFEYFSETQRNKGNFPGRFSGRQFSNSRSEMNVSTLELGDSALYLCASSLDRVSYGYTFGSGTRLTVV.

This clone showed up just a few times. J is TRBJ1-4 and V is TRBV6-1, with 8 nucleotides matching TRBD1. CDR3 length: 17 residues. The ends lost 0 bases at V and 0 bases at J; junction bases unmatched: 3. The germline gives CDR1 MNHNS, CDR2 SASEGT. The CDR3: CASSEAGRGPTNEKLFF. The CDR3 nucleotides read TGTGCCAGCAGTGAAGCGGGCAGGGGGCCAACTAATGAAAAACTGTTTTTT.

The gene calls are TRBV6-5 and TRBJ1-1; TRBD1 matches at 10 bases. V shed 2 bases, J shed 5 bases, and the junction held 5 bases outside the gene matches. The length of the CDR3 is 15 residues. Germline CDR1 and CDR2: MNHEY and SVGAGI. CDR3 amino acids: CASSYLTGGWTEAFF. The CDR3 DNA reads as TGTGCCAGCAGTTACCTGACAGGGGGCTGGACTGAAGCTTTCTTT.

The V call is TRBV7-2, the J call TRBJ2-3; 13 bases align to TRBD2. Germline assignment: CDR1 SGHTA and CDR2 FQGNSA. With V trimmed by 1 base and J by 7 bases, 5 bases remained unmatched. The CDR3 sequence is 16 residues long. The CDR3 is CASSLEGTSGTYTQYF. CDR3 in DNA: TGTGCCAGCAGCTTAGAAGGGACTAGCGGGACATATACGCAGTATTTT.

The genes are TRBV9 and TRBJ2-1, with D possibly matching TRBD2 (6 bases). In germline, CDR1 is SGDLS, CDR2 YYNGEE. V lost 0 bases, J lost 6 bases, and 19 bases lay in between. CDR3 length equals 17 residues. CDR3 residues: CASSVAPGLAPVNEQFF. The DNA of the CDR3 is TGTGCCAGCAGCGTAGCACCGGGACTGGCACCAGTCAATGAGCAGTTCTTC.

There are a few counts of this clone. The chain couples TRBV19 to TRBJ2-3; 16 nucleotides match TRBD2. The germline V gene encodes CDR1 LNHDA and CDR2 SQIVND (reference sequence). Unmatched junction bases numbered 9, after V lost 4 bases and J lost 2 bases. This CDR3 spans 19 amino acids. The chain's CDR3 is CASSTWGTSGGAPTDTQYF. CDR3 DNA sequence: TGTGCCAGTAGTACCTGGGGGACTAGCGGGGGGGCGCCCACAGATACGCAGTATTTT. Complete variable domain (other parts from reference TRBV19 and TRBJ2-3): DGGITQSPKYLFRKEGQNVTLSCEQNLNHDAMYWYRQDPGQGLRLIYYSQIVNDFQKGDIAEGYSVSREKKESFPLTVTSAQKNPTAFYLCASSTWGTSGGAPTDTQYFGPGTRLTVL.

The chain employs TRBV28 and TRBJ1-2, with D perhaps TRBD1 (6 bases). Germline CDR1 and CDR2: MDHEN and SYDVKM. The length of the CDR3 is 15 residues. The ends were cut back, 6 bases at V and 4 bases at J, with 18 bases in the middle. For the CDR3, the DNA is TGTGCCAGCAGCCAGACAGGATATTTAGGCTATGGCTACACCTTC. Protein: CASSQTGYLGYGYTF.

The chain recombines TRBV5-1 with TRBJ1-1, with D possibly being TRBD1 (6 bases). Trimming shortened V by 3 bases and J by 1 base, and 10 bases separated the two germline ends. Germline CDR1 SGHRS, CDR2 YFSETQ. This CDR3 has 14 amino acids. CDR3 residues: CASSSRGTNTEAFF. CDR3 DNA sequence: TGCGCCAGCAGCTCCAGGGGCACGAACACTGAAGCTTTCTTT.

The chain recombines TRBV5-1 with TRBJ2-3; 15 bases are a match to TRBD2. The CDR3 length is 18 residues. Germline CDR1 is SGHRS and CDR2 is YFSETQ. V trimming: 2 bases; J trimming: 0 bases; junction bases outside the gene matches: 4. CDR3 sequence reads: CASSFRTSGGVSTDTQYF. CDR3 DNA sequence: TGCGCCAGCAGCTTCCGGACTAGCGGGGGGGTAAGCACAGATACGCAGTATTTT. The variable domain in full, with the rest retrieved from reference TRBV5-1 and TRBJ2-3, is KAGVTQTPRYLIKTRGQQVTLSCSPISGHRSVSWYQQTPGQGLQFLFEYFSETQRNKGNFPGRFSGRQFSNSRSEMNVSTLELGDSALYLCASSFRTSGGVSTDTQYFGPGTRLTVL.

This chain links TRBV7-9 with TRBJ1-1; TRBD1 is a possible D gene (5 bases). Germline V gene sequence: CDR1 SEHNR, CDR2 FQNEAQ (reference sequence). The CDR3 has 15 residues. Trimming took off 1 base at V and 3 bases at J, with 12 bases between the two ends. DNA for the CDR3: TGTGCCAGCAGCTTAGTACCGGGGGTGCACACTGAAGCTTTCTTT. The encoded protein is CASSLVPGVHTEAFF.

This sequence joins TRBV27 and TRBJ1-5; D gene uncertain. The CDR3 spans 15 residues. Germline values: CDR1 MNHEY, CDR2 SMNVEV (reference sequence). Deletions cut 4 bases from V and 4 bases from J, with 14 bases between. CDR3 region: CASSSLEGGNQPQHF. CDR3 DNA: TGTGCCAGCAGTTCGCTGGAGGGTGGGAATCAGCCCCAGCATTTT.